This T cell receptor (beta chain) was sequenced during a study of blood T cell repertoires in COVID-19. This CDR3 has 14 residues. With 3 bases removed from V and 0 bases from J, the gap between germline ends came to 7 bases. CDR1 is SGDLS and CDR2 is YYNGEE in the germline V gene. Only in-frame clones appear in the TCRdb table, and some are missing; sequencing was by immunoSEQ multiplex PCR. The profile shows approximately 100,000 clones, 88% of them singletons. The source material was peripheral blood. This chain links TRBV9 with TRBJ1-3, with D hard to call. This receptor was identified in an older woman with acute or convalescent COVID-19. The DNA of the CDR3 is TGTGCCAGCAGCGCGCGTTACTCTGGAAACACCATATATTTT. Translation gives CASSARYSGNTIYF.